The 12 T cell receptor beta chains listed next were all sequenced from one sample in a study of T cells in women clearing cervical HPV infection. The method was immunoSEQ multiplex PCR; TCRdb's version includes in-frame clones alone and lacks a portion of them. The sample has some 40,000 clones. Sequences were obtained from blood buffy coat. Source of these receptors: a woman aged 18 to 75 with a cervical HPV16 infection that either progressed to CIN3+ or cleared (not recorded which).

As for this clone: Read sequence stops 3 residues before the CDR3 end, and the germline J gene provides the missing end. The V call is TRBV6-2 or TRBV6-3, the J call TRBJ2-5; TRBD2 agrees at 7 bases. The CDR3 runs 14 residues. The V gene's germline CDR1 is MNHEY and CDR2 SVGEGT. V was clipped by 7 bases and J by 4 bases; unmatched bases: 9. The DNA read from the CDR3 is TGTGCCAGCAACCTAGCGGCGTTCGGAGAGACC. Encoded protein: CASNLAAFGET. The CDR3 reads in full as CASNLAAFGETQYF.

Worth noting for this clone: The read gets to within 3 residues of the CDR3 end, and the germline J gene fills in the rest. In the same sample, other DNA sequences code for this CDR3. This rearrangement joins TRBV5-5 to TRBJ1-3; D perhaps matches TRBD1 (5 bases). The germline CDR1 and CDR2 sequences are SGHKS and YYEKEE (reference sequence). The CDR3 is 13 amino acids. Between the trimmed V and J ends, which lost 0 bases and 4 bases, there was a span of 5 bases. CDR3 bases read: TGTGCCAGCAGCTTGGGACAGGGAAACACC. Its translation: CASSLGQGNT. The whole CDR3 region reads CASSLGQGNTIYF. Supplemented by reference TRBV5-5 and TRBJ1-3, the full variable domain reads DAGVTQSPTHLIKTRGQQVTLRCSPISGHKSVSWYQQVLGQGPQFIFQYYEKEERGRGNFPDRFSARQFPNYSSELNVNALLLGDSALYLCASSLGQGNTIYFGEGSWLTVV.

Worth noting for this clone: The read ends 3 residues shy of where the CDR3 ends; the end is completed using the germline J gene. The chain employs TRBV28 and TRBJ1-4; D gene ambiguous. V dropped 1 base and J dropped 7 bases, with 10 bases sitting between them. In germline, CDR1 is MDHEN, CDR2 SYDVKM. The CDR3 totals 14 residues. CDR3 sequence: CASSLYSQLEKLFF. The sequenced CDR3 bases are TGTGCCAGCAGTTTATATTCCCAACTTGAAAAA.

On this clone itself: The sequenced fragment ends 3 residues before the CDR3 boundary, so the rest is inferred from the germline J gene. The rearrangement links TRBV7-8 to TRBJ2-3, with 7 bases that match TRBD1. This CDR3 has 14 amino acids. Germline V gives CDR1 SGHVS, CDR2 FQNEAQ. CDR3 sequence: CASSVEGAVQPQYF. CDR3 bases read: TGTGCCAGCAGCGTCGAGGGGGCGGTTCAGCCG. Complete variable domain (other parts from reference TRBV7-8 and TRBJ2-3): GAGVSQSPRYKVAKRGQDVALRCDPISGHVSLFWYQQALGQGPEFLTYFQNEAQLDKSGLPSDRFFAERPEGSVSTLKIQRTQQEDSAVYLCASSVEGAVQPQYFGPGTRLTVL.

As regards this clone: The CDR3 is cut off 3 residues early in the read; its end comes from the germline J gene. J is TRBJ1-1 and V is TRBV6-2 or TRBV6-3; TRBD1 matches at 9 bases. This CDR3 spans 15 amino acids. V lost 3 bases and J lost 4; bases outside the gene matches: 6. CDR1 and CDR2 from the germline V gene are MNHEY and SVGEGT. CDR3 DNA, as far as it was read: TGTGCCAGCAGTTATGTTGGGACAGGGCGCACTGAA. Residues: CASSYVGTGRTE. The whole CDR3 reads CASSYVGTGRTEAFF.

Worth noting for this clone: The read gets to within 3 residues of the CDR3 end, and the germline J gene fills in the rest. The chain joins TRBV6-4 to TRBJ2-2; D may be TRBD1 (5 bases). The CDR3 has 15 residues. The V end lost 3 bases, the J end lost 4 bases, and 12 bases lay between the germline ends. Germline V lookup: CDR1 MRHNA, CDR2 SNTAGT. CDR3 DNA, as far as it was read: TGTGCCAGCAGTGAGGATCAGGGCTTCACCGGGGAG. Its translation: CASSEDQGFTGE. The CDR3 as a whole reads CASSEDQGFTGELFF.

Note on this clone: The CDR3 is cut off 3 residues early in the read; its end comes from the germline J gene. This chain uses TRBV6-2 or TRBV6-3 with TRBJ1-5; 7 bases line up with TRBD1. The CDR3 is made up of 16 amino acids. Trimming cost V 6 bases and J 0 bases; bases outside gene matches: 8. Germline V gene lookup returns CDR1 MNHEY and CDR2 SVGEGT. The sequenced part of the CDR3 DNA is TGTGCCAGCAGCCCGGACAGGCGAGATAGCAATCAGCCC. Translation gives CASSPDRRDSNQP. The CDR3, in full, reads CASSPDRRDSNQPQHF.

Remarks on this clone: The read halts 3 residues ahead of the CDR3 end, with the missing end drawn from the germline J gene. This chain connects TRBV20-1 to TRBJ2-2, with 15 bases fitting TRBD2. The CDR3 is made up of 15 amino acids. Germline values: CDR1 DFQATT, CDR2 SNEGSKA (reference sequence). The ends lost 6 bases at V and 4 bases at J; junction bases unmatched: 3. The CDR3 loop is CSARTSGRVTGELFF. The CDR3 bases that were read are TGCAGTGCGCGGACTAGCGGGAGGGTCACCGGGGAG.

Regarding this clone: The read comes to an end 3 residues before the CDR3 does, leaving the germline J gene to fill in the end. The J gene is TRBJ2-1, the V gene TRBV11-3; TRBD1 aligns across 8 bases. Germline loops: CDR1 SGHNT, CDR2 YENEEA. V dropped 5 bases and J dropped 7; count of bases not matched to a gene: 7. The CDR3 has 14 residues. The CDR3 bases that were read are TGTGCCAGCAGCCCCGGACAGGGATGGAATGAG. Amino acids: CASSPGQGWNE. The complete CDR3 sequence is CASSPGQGWNEQFF.

With regard to this clone: The CDR3 is cut off 3 residues early in the read; its end comes from the germline J gene. The genes are TRBV20-1 and TRBJ1-5, with 7 nucleotides matching TRBD1. From germline, CDR1 is DFQATT and CDR2 SNEGSKA (reference sequence). The CDR3 has 14 amino acids. Trimming removed 5 bases from V and 6 bases from J; junction bases left unmatched: 10. This chain's CDR3 is CSAEDRARGQPQHF. The part of the CDR3 DNA that was read is TGCAGTGCTGAAGACAGGGCGCGTGGTCAGCCC.

Of note for this clone: The read terminates 3 residues before the CDR3 end, so the remaining end is supplied by the germline J gene. V is TRBV20-1 and J is TRBJ1-4; TRBD1 agrees at 8 bases. Germline V CDR1 and CDR2: DFQATT, SNEGSKA (reference sequence). The CDR3 sequence is 15 residues long. With 5 bases clipped from V and 0 bases from J, the junction kept 5 bases outside the gene matches. CDR3 loop: CSAPGQAATNEKLFF. CDR3 DNA, as far as it was read: TGCAGTGCTCCGGGACAGGCAGCAACTAATGAAAAA.

The sequenced part of the CDR3 DNA is TGTGCCATCGGGTCTAGTACCTACGAG. Translating gives CAIGSSTYE. The full CDR3 protein reads CAIGSSTYEQYF. The chain employs TRBV10-3 and TRBJ2-7; D not certain. Read sequence stops 3 residues before the CDR3 end, and the germline J gene provides the missing end. Trimming pared 8 bases from V and 2 bases from J, leaving 10 bases between. The CDR3 length is 12 residues. The germline gives CDR1 ENHRY, CDR2 SYGVKD.